This T cell receptor beta chain was identified during a study of T cells after yellow fever vaccination (dated by TCRdb to the late 2010s). Study-wide context: Memory subsets (EM, EMRA, CM and Tscm) were sorted on a BD FACS Aria III using CD3, CD45RA, CCR7 and CD95 staining. Bulk PBMC replicates and cell subsets were isolated from blood drawn at multiple timepoints before and after both primary and secondary immunization. To follow T-cell clones before and after primary and booster YFV17D yellow fever vaccination, bulk TCR alpha and beta repertoires were sequenced over time. Libraries from fractions with low cell numbers were prepared with the SMART-Seq v4 Ultra Low Input RNA kit. The cohort comprised two healthy male donors, one aged 18 to 29 and one aged 30 to 39 years. Memory subsets were sorted on days 0, 15 and 45 and at 18 months after primary vaccination, and on days 0, 15 and 45 after the 30-year booster.

At least ten counts were recorded for this clonotype. Per-base qualities were not stored, and no clone one base away is much larger. What the treatment or condition label conveys for this sample: live attenuated yellow fever vaccine strain. A standard Ficoll-Paque protocol was used to isolate PBMCs from peripheral blood. The RNeasy Micro Kit was used to extract RNA from sorted memory subsets. From cysteine to phenylalanine, the CDR3 is 17 amino acids long. The DNA shown is the 51-base CDR3, in frame from base 1. According to the germline V gene (reference sequence), CDR1 reads DFQATT and CDR2 reads SNEGSKA. V is clipped by 2 bases and J by 0 bases, and the sequence between their germline boundaries is 18 bases long. Study-wide conclusions, independent of this receptor: Computational filtering was required because FACS-sorted repertoires could contain abundant contaminating clonotypes from the bulk population. A small fraction of clonotypes showed up in both the CD4 and CD8 compartments, probably as a result of convergent recombination. The secondary T-cell response was found to be weaker but faster than the primary response, with a peak reached on day 5 rather than on day 15. On day 0, almost all vaccine-responding clonotypes were below detection in the sorted memory subsets. After the booster, most clones that had expanded after primary vaccination were detected again (about 95% of CD4 and roughly 86% of CD8), suggesting broad maintenance of memory. Because the study included only a couple of donors, the extent to which the findings can be generalized is limited.

Synthesis of TCR cDNA relied on 5'RACE template switching, a step that introduced a universal primer site along with unique molecular identifiers. cDNA synthesis was primed from both the TCR alpha and TCR beta constant segments. Library amplification used two PCR steps, and the second PCR step added sample barcodes and sequencing adapters. Sequencing of libraries was done on Illumina HiSeq 2500 (2x100 bp) or NovaSeq (2x150 bp). On the study's bioinformatics: MIGEC handled demultiplexing of reads and collapsing into UMI consensus sequences, while MiXCR performed V(D)J alignment. Vaccine-responding clonotypes were identified with edgeR using replicate PBMC samples, with FDR below 0.01 and a log2 fold change above 5 up to day 15 being required. CD4 or CD8 identity was assigned to each bulk clonotype according to whether the clonotype was present at higher abundance in the sequenced CD4 repertoire or the sequenced CD8 repertoire. To estimate how each clone was distributed across memory phenotypes, clonotype frequencies in memory subsets were weighted by the numbers of FACS-sorted cells. The raw public reads went through TCRdb reprocessing: fastp at Q25, MiXCR clone calling, in-frame beta chains kept. Entries are consolidated by CDR3 protein sequence, retaining the most common genes and DNA. TCRdb's processing, not the authors' own work, is the source of the V and J calls. Here the sample has tens of thousands of distinct CDR3 sequences; under 12% occur a single time. The top ten clones comprise roughly an eighth of the sample.

This clonotype was sampled from a man aged 18 to 30 who received the YFV17D yellow fever vaccine. This material consisted of PBMCs, either bulk or a sorted T-cell subset (CD4+, CD8+, memory, or dextramer-sorted; not recorded which), taken around 16 days after the first yellow fever vaccination. Recombination joined TRBV20-1 with TRBJ2-3, and perhaps TRBD1 as D gene, on 5 matching bases. The nucleotide sequence reads as follows: TGCAGTGCTAGACTCCCTGGGGCTCTCCCTAGCACAGATACGCAGTATTTT. Its protein is CSARLPGALPSTDTQYF.